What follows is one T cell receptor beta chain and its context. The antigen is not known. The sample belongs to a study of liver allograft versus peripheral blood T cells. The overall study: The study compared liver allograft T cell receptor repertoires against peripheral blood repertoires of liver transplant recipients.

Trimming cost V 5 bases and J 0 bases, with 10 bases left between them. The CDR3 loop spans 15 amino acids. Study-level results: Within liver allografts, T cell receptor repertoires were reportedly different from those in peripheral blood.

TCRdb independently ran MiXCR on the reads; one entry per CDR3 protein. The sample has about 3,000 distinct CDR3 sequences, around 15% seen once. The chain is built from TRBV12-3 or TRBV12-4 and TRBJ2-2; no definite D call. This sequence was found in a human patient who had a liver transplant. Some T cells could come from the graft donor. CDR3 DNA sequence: TGTGCCAGCAGTAGGGTAACGGCGAACACCGGGGAGCTGTTTTTT. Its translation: CASSRVTANTGELFF.